Shown below are 15 T cell receptor beta chains from a single sample sequenced in a study of cytomegalovirus exposure and HLA in healthy donors. Primers: 60 Vbeta forward and 13 Jbeta reverse. TCRdb's table, derived via immunoSEQ multiplex PCR, lists solely in-frame clones and lacks some. This sample has around 280,000 clones; approximately 90% occur once, and the top ten carry more than 2%. Sequenced input: PBMCs. The receptors shown here come from a young woman in good health and CMV-seronegative.

The J gene is TRBJ1-2, the V gene TRBV5-6; no firm D call. The CDR3 is 13 residues long. The V and J ends lost 2 bases and 8 bases respectively, with 13 bases between them. Germline V gives CDR1 SGHDT, CDR2 YYEEEE. CDR3 bases: TGTGCCAGCAGCTTTTGGTCGGGTTGGGGCTACACCTTC. Translating it yields CASSFWSGWGYTF.

This chain joins TRBV5-1 and TRBJ1-5; TRBD1 matches 8 bases. This CDR3 comprises 15 residues. Germline V CDR1 and CDR2: SGHRS, YFSETQ. J gave up 4 bases and V 0 bases, and 3 bases lay outside the gene matches. The CDR3, as DNA: TGCGCCAGCAGCTTGGAACAGGGGGGGAATCAGCCCCAGCATTTT. This codes for CASSLEQGGNQPQHF.

A single count supports this clone. The chain carries TRBV7-2 and TRBJ2-7, with D unclear. Germline CDR1 is SGHTA and CDR2 is FQGNSA. V shed 2 bases and J shed 3 bases, with 14 bases lying between them. The CDR3 sequence is 15 residues long. The CDR3 region is CASSLSFRIYYEQYF. The CDR3 nucleotides are TGTGCCAGCAGCTTATCTTTCAGGATTTACTACGAGCAGTACTTC.

Remarks on this clone: Mismatch with germline at one junction end may stem from a read error. V usage is TRBV7-9 and J usage is TRBJ2-1; 8 nucleotides match TRBD2. The CDR3 loop spans 15 amino acids. Germline V CDR1 and CDR2: SEHNR, FQNEAQ (reference sequence). Here the CDR3 reads CSSSPGVAGYNEQFF. CDR3 coding DNA: TGTTCCAGCAGCCCAGGGGTAGCGGGGTATAATGAGCAGTTCTTC.

The CDR3 protein is CASSEASINYGYTF. The CDR3 region has the DNA TGTGCCAGCAGTGAAGCCAGTATTAACTATGGCTACACCTTC. The chain links TRBV2 to TRBJ1-2; D not resolved. Trimming left V 0 bases short and J 1 base short, with 6 bases between. Germline V lookup: CDR1 SNHLY, CDR2 FYNNEI. The CDR3 runs to 14 residues.

In regard to this clone: Other nucleotide sequences in the sample specify the same CDR3. The CDR3 spells CASSLSSSTDTQYF. As DNA, the CDR3 is TGTGCCAGCAGTTTATCCTCTAGCACAGATACGCAGTATTTT. The chain couples TRBV27 to TRBJ2-3; D gene ambiguous. V gave up 0 bases and J gave up 0 bases, with 4 bases separating them. Germline CDR1 MNHEY, CDR2 SMNVEV (reference sequence). This CDR3 region has 14 residues.

The chain combines TRBV4-2 with TRBJ1-3; 9 positions match TRBD1. This CDR3 region has 16 residues. Trimming removed 0 bases from V and 4 bases from J; junction bases left unmatched: 4. CDR1 is LGHNA, CDR2 YNFKEQ, per germline. CDR3 in DNA: TGTGCCAGCAGCCAAGAGGGGACAGGGCTCGGAAACACCATATATTTT. As protein: CASSQEGTGLGNTIYF.

The rearrangement joins TRBV4-1 to TRBJ2-7, with D possibly being TRBD2 (5 bases). The V gene's germline CDR1 is MGHRA and CDR2 YSYEKL. V dropped 1 base and J dropped 1 base, with 11 bases sitting between them. The CDR3 is 15 residues long. CDR3 DNA sequence: TGCGCCAGCAGCCAAGTTAATGAGGGATCCTACGAGCAGTACTTC. This sequence encodes CASSQVNEGSYEQYF.

The sample holds a few counts of this clone. The J gene is TRBJ2-7, the V gene TRBV5-4; weak D call: TRBD2 (7 bases). The length of the CDR3 is 16 residues. Germline V CDR1 and CDR2: SGHNT, YYREEE (reference sequence). The V gene lost 4 bases and the J gene lost 3 bases, with 20 bases spanning the gap. The CDR3 nucleotides read TGTGCCAGCAGCAGAGCCGCAACGGGGGGCAGCTACGAGCAGTACTTC. It codes for CASSRAATGGSYEQYF.

This chain joins TRBV5-1 and TRBJ1-1; 7 bases align to TRBD1. Germline V gene data show CDR1 as SGHRS and CDR2 as YFSETQ. V lost 4 bases to trimming and J lost 3 bases; unmatched junction nucleotides: 9. This CDR3 has 15 residues. The CDR3 loop reads CASSTSTGWDTEAFF. In DNA form, the CDR3 reads TGCGCCAGCAGCACTTCGACAGGGTGGGACACTGAAGCTTTCTTT.

The genes are TRBV6-5 and TRBJ1-1; no definite D call. Germline CDR1 reads MNHEY; CDR2 reads SVGAGI. Trimming took off 2 bases at V and 10 bases at J, with 14 bases between the two ends. This CDR3 spans 13 amino acids. The CDR3 sequence is CASSYGDLAGAFF. The CDR3, as DNA: TGTGCCAGCAGTTACGGAGACCTTGCGGGAGCTTTCTTT.

The genes are TRBV9 and TRBJ1-2, with 7 bases fitting TRBD1. Per germline, CDR1 SGDLS and CDR2 YYNGEE. V lost 3 bases to trimming and J lost 4 bases; unmatched junction nucleotides: 9. This CDR3 is built from 15 residues. Here the CDR3 DNA reads TGTGCCAGCAGCGCCGAGACAGGGTTCAGCTATGGCTACACCTTC. It specifies CASSAETGFSYGYTF.

This clone was observed a few times. This chain uses TRBV7-3 with TRBJ2-1; D remains ambiguous. V lost 2 bases, J lost 0 bases, and 11 bases lay in between. The CDR3 is 16 residues long. The germline V gene encodes CDR1 SGHTA and CDR2 FQGTGA. CDR3 DNA: TGTGCCAGCAGCTTAGTTGGAGTTAGCTCCTACAATGAGCAGTTCTTC. Protein sequence: CASSLVGVSSYNEQFF.

The rearrangement links TRBV4-2 to TRBJ2-2; D gene ambiguous. V was clipped by 4 bases and J by 5 bases, with 8 bases between them. The CDR3 length is 13 residues. The germline V gene has CDR1 LGHNA and CDR2 YNFKEQ. DNA for the CDR3: TGTGCCAGCAGCCTCTTTTTAACCGGGGAGCTGTTTTTT. Its protein is CASSLFLTGELFF.

The rearrangement uses TRBV4-1 and TRBJ1-5, with 8 bases matching TRBD1. Germline V gives CDR1 MGHRA, CDR2 YSYEKL. V shed 1 base and J 3 bases; nucleotides not matched to a gene: 8. This CDR3 has 17 residues. CDR3 DNA sequence: TGCGCCAGCAGCCAAGCCGCAGGGGGCTCTTTCAATCAGCCCCAGCATTTT. It codes for CASSQAAGGSFNQPQHF.